This passage covers 13 T cell receptor beta chains from one sample sequenced in a study of blood T cell repertoires in COVID-19. The protocol was immunoSEQ multiplex PCR, while the TCRdb copy is restricted to in-frame clones and leaves out a portion. The sample contains hundreds of thousands of clones, around 85% of which appear only once. Sequencing was carried out using peripheral blood. The receptor source for this set is a woman between 50 and 59 years old with acute or convalescent COVID-19.

This sequence joins TRBV6-2 or TRBV6-3 and TRBJ2-1; D unresolved. The V and J ends lost 5 bases and 4 bases respectively, with 3 bases between them. The CDR3 has 11 residues. Germline V CDR1 and CDR2: MNHEY, SVGEGT. Here the CDR3 DNA reads TGTGCCAGCAGTCCATACAATGAGCAGTTCTTC. It is translated as CASSPYNEQFF.

The V call is TRBV19, the J call TRBJ2-1, with TRBD1 matching 10 bases. Germline V gene lookup returns CDR1 LNHDA and CDR2 SQIVND (reference sequence). V shed 0 bases and J 3 bases; nucleotides not matched to a gene: 8. CDR3 length: 18 residues. CDR3 loop: CASSIDLGGQGIYNEQFF. CDR3 bases: TGTGCCAGTAGTATAGATTTGGGGGGACAGGGGATCTACAATGAGCAGTTCTTC.

This clone was seen more than once but under ten times. The gene calls are TRBV11-2 and TRBJ1-1; D not certain. Germline CDR1 reads SGHAT; CDR2 reads FQNNGV. Trimming left V 7 bases short and J 5 bases short, with 8 bases between. The CDR3 contains 11 residues. DNA for the CDR3: TGTGCCAGCACCGTCAGGACTGAAGCTTTCTTT. This encodes CASTVRTEAFF.

This clone came up once. V usage is TRBV13 and J usage is TRBJ2-3; a weak D match, TRBD2 (6 bases). The CDR3 covers 16 residues. Germline loops: CDR1 PRHDT, CDR2 FYEKMQ (reference sequence). The V end was cut by 3 bases, the J end by 2 bases, with 15 bases between. The CDR3 DNA follows: TGTGCCAGCAGCTTTGGAGGGCAAGGCCTCACAGATACGCAGTATTTT. It codes for CASSFGGQGLTDTQYF.

V gene TRBV5-6 combines with J gene TRBJ1-2, with 8 bases matching TRBD1. CDR1 and CDR2 (germline): SGHDT, YYEEEE. CDR3 length: 15 amino acids. The ends lost 4 bases at V and 7 bases at J; junction bases unmatched: 12. The CDR3 sequence: CASSKKTGVTVGYTF. In nucleotides, the CDR3 is TGTGCCAGCAGCAAGAAGACAGGGGTAACGGTTGGCTACACCTTC. Full variable domain (outside the CDR3, taken from reference TRBV5-6 and TRBJ1-2): DAGVTQSPTHLIKTRGQQVTLRCSPKSGHDTVSWYQQALGQGPQFIFQYYEEEERQRGNFPDRFSGHQFPNYSSELNVNALLLGDSALYLCASSKKTGVTVGYTFGSGTRLTVV.

The gene calls are TRBV30 and TRBJ1-1; weak D call: TRBD1 (5 bases). The CDR3 loop spans 13 amino acids. The germline V gene encodes CDR1 GTSNPN and CDR2 SVGIG (reference sequence). CDR3 sequence reads: CAWGWGRGTEAFF. As DNA, the CDR3 is TGTGCTTGGGGGTGGGGAAGGGGCACTGAAGCTTTCTTT.

This chain links TRBV7-8 with TRBJ2-1, with TRBD2 as a possible D gene (5 bases). The V end lost 0 bases, the J end lost 2 bases, and 5 bases lay between the germline ends. Germline V gene lookup returns CDR1 SGHVS and CDR2 FQNEAQ. The CDR3 extends over 14 amino acids. For the CDR3, the DNA is TGTGCCAGCAGCTTAGCCGGGACCTACAATGAGCAGTTCTTC. Translation: CASSLAGTYNEQFF. Drawing the rest from reference TRBV7-8 and TRBJ2-1, the complete variable domain is GAGVSQSPRYKVAKRGQDVALRCDPISGHVSLFWYQQALGQGPEFLTYFQNEAQLDKSGLPSDRFFAERPEGSVSTLKIQRTQQEDSAVYLCASSLAGTYNEQFFGPGTRLTVL.

Only one count was recorded for this clone. At the DNA level, this CDR3 is encoded by other sequences in the same sample as well. V usage is TRBV5-1 and J usage is TRBJ1-1; D not resolved. The CDR3 extends over 14 amino acids. Trimming stripped 0 bases from V and 1 base from J, with 7 bases between. CDR1 is SGHRS, CDR2 YFSETQ, per germline. Here the CDR3 reads CASSLVRGNTEAFF. CDR3 DNA: TGCGCCAGCAGCTTGGTTCGGGGGAACACTGAAGCTTTCTTT. Based on the CDR3 plus reference TRBV5-1 and TRBJ1-1, the full variable domain is KAGVTQTPRYLIKTRGQQVTLSCSPISGHRSVSWYQQTPGQGLQFLFEYFSETQRNKGNFPGRFSGRQFSNSRSEMNVSTLELGDSALYLCASSLVRGNTEAFFGQGTRLTVV.

The CDR3 sequence is CASSLAGGDSNQPQHF. The DNA of the CDR3 is TGTGCCAGCAGCTTGGCCGGTGGAGATAGCAATCAGCCCCAGCATTTT. This chain links TRBV5-8 with TRBJ1-5; D is undetermined. This CDR3 spans 16 amino acids. CDR1 is SGHTS, CDR2 YDEGEE, per germline. Between the trimmed V and J ends, which lost 0 bases and 0 bases, there was a span of 10 bases. Together with reference TRBV5-8 and TRBJ1-5, the CDR3 gives the full variable domain: EAGVTQSPTHLIKTRGQQATLRCSPISGHTSVYWYQQALGLGLQFLLWYDEGEERNRGNFPPRFSGRQFPNYSSELNVNALELEDSALYLCASSLAGGDSNQPQHFGDGTRLSIL.

The V gene is TRBV14, the J gene TRBJ1-2, with D hard to call. Germline CDR1 reads SGHDN; CDR2 reads FVKESK. The CDR3 has 14 amino acids. Trimming stripped 1 base from V and 2 bases from J, with 8 bases between. The CDR3 is CASSQVEENYGYTF. The DNA of the CDR3 is TGTGCCAGCAGCCAAGTCGAGGAAAACTATGGCTACACCTTC. Variable domain in full (rest from reference TRBV14 and TRBJ1-2): EAGVTQFPSHSVIEKGQTVTLRCDPISGHDNLYWYRRVMGKEIKFLLHFVKESKQDESGMPNNRFLAERTGGTYSTLKVQPAELEDSGVYFCASSQVEENYGYTFGSGTRLTVV.

The chain employs TRBV29-1 and TRBJ2-7, with D possibly being TRBD2 (5 bases). CDR3 length: 12 amino acids. Trimming cost V 4 bases and J 4 bases, with 11 bases left between them. Per the germline V gene, CDR1 is SQVTM and CDR2 is ANQGSEA. CDR3 sequence: CSVGYPGYEQYF. For the CDR3, the DNA is TGCAGCGTTGGGTATCCGGGGTACGAGCAGTACTTC.

This rearrangement joins TRBV7-9 to TRBJ1-5; perhaps TRBD1 as D (6 bases). This CDR3 comprises 15 residues. V was shortened by 5 bases and J by 0 bases, with 11 bases between the two germline ends. CDR1 and CDR2 (germline): SEHNR, FQNEAQ (reference sequence). The CDR3 DNA reads TGTGCCAGCAGCCCTGGACAGTTTAGCAATCAGCCCCAGCATTTT. Its protein is CASSPGQFSNQPQHF.

The chain employs TRBV9 and TRBJ2-5; 8 positions match TRBD2. V lost 4 bases and J lost 7; bases outside the gene matches: 6. CDR1 is SGDLS and CDR2 is YYNGEE in the germline V gene. This CDR3 contains 13 residues. The CDR3 region is CASSPSGGPTQYF. In DNA form, the CDR3 reads TGTGCCAGCAGCCCGTCGGGAGGGCCGACCCAGTACTTC.